A selection of T cell receptor beta chains follows, all from one sample in a study of control samples from healthy donors and cancer patients. Repertoires were generated with immunoSEQ multiplex PCR, while TCRdb's copy carries only in-frame clones and drops some. The sample has 150,000 to 180,000 clones; approximately 94% are singletons. Input material: blood. These receptors originate from a middle-aged man in good health. Both conserved end residues are part of each CDR3. The D gene is left open where the match is weak. Expanded clones get a size class; other rows say once, few or many, or leave the size out.

V gene	clone size	D gene	J gene	CDR3 DNA	CDR3 protein
TRBV18	NA	NA	TRBJ1-1	TGTGCCAGCTCACCCTCCACGAACACTGAAGCTTTCTTT	CASSPSTNTEAFF
TRBV19	NA	TRBD1	TRBJ1-1	TGTGCCAGTAGGCCCGGGACAGGGAGTAATGAAGCTTTCTTT	CASRPGTGSNEAFF
TRBV5-6	NA	NA	TRBJ1-3	TGTGCCAGCAGTAGCCAGGGAAACACCATATATTTT	CASSSQGNTIYF
TRBV5-1	NA	NA	TRBJ1-2	TGCGCCAGCAGCTTGGGAGGGGGGGAGCCGCATGGCTACACCTTC	CASSLGGGEPHGYTF
TRBV5-1	NA	TRBD1	TRBJ2-1	TGCGCCAGCAGCTTACTACCGGGACAGGGGAGCTATGAGCAGTTCTTC	CASSLLPGQGSYEQFF
TRBV7-7	NA	NA	TRBJ1-1	TGTGCCAGCAGCCCCTTGCCGGATATGAACACTGAAGCTTTCTTT	CASSPLPDMNTEAFF
TRBV19	NA	NA	TRBJ2-2	TGTGCCAGTAGTATAGATGTCGGGGGGAACACCGGGGAGCTGTTTTTT	CASSIDVGGNTGELFF
TRBV3-1/TRBV3-2	NA	NA	TRBJ1-3	TGTGCCAGCAGCCAAGGGGGGCTTTGGAACACCATATATTTT	CASSQGGLWNTIYF
TRBV5-1	NA	NA	TRBJ2-1	TGCGCCAGCAGCCGACGAGACCGGAGCTCCTACAATGAGCAGTTCTTC	CASSRRDRSSYNEQFF
TRBV15	NA	NA	TRBJ2-2	TGTGCCACCAGCAGGGGGCTCGGCGGGGAGCTGTTTTTT	CATSRGLGGELFF
TRBV27	NA	NA	TRBJ1-1	TGTGCCAGCAGTAGATCTTTCACCGGAGGCGCTTTCTTT	CASSRSFTGGAFF
TRBV28	NA	TRBD1	TRBJ1-1	TGTGCCAGCAGTTTGGCAGGGGGAGCTTTCTTT	CASSLAGGAFF
TRBV7-9	NA	NA	TRBJ1-3	TGTGCCAGCAGCTTGGAAAGCAGCTCTGGAAACACCATATATTTT	CASSLESSSGNTIYF
TRBV5-4	few	NA	TRBJ1-2	TGTGCCAGCAGCTTGGCCCGGGAGGGTGGCTACACCTTC	CASSLAREGGYTF
TRBV2	NA	NA	TRBJ2-3	TGTGCCAGCCTGGCAGGGTATACGCAGTATTTT	CASLAGYTQYF
TRBV5-1	NA	TRBD1	TRBJ2-7	TGCGCCAGCAGCCCAGGACAGGGAACGTTCGAGCAGTACTTC	CASSPGQGTFEQYF
TRBV27	NA	NA	TRBJ1-6	TGTGCCAGCACCCTGGGGAGGCATTCACCCCTCCACTTT	CASTLGRHSPLHF
TRBV27	NA	NA	TRBJ1-3	TGTGCCAGCAGCCGCGGAAACACCATATATTTT	CASSRGNTIYF
TRBV4-2	NA	TRBD2	TRBJ2-2	TGTGCCAGCTCAACTAGCGGAAACACCGGGGAGCTGTTTTTT	CASSTSGNTGELFF
TRBV7-8	NA	NA	TRBJ1-2	TGTGCCAGCAGAGGGGGAAGGGGCCCCCTCAGAGCCGGCTACACCTTC	CASRGGRGPLRAGYTF
TRBV7-9	NA	NA	TRBJ1-1	TGTGCCAGCAGCCCAGGGAGGGTAGTTGAAGCTTTCTTT	CASSPGRVVEAFF
TRBV7-2	NA	NA	TRBJ2-3	TGTGCCAGCAAGGGAGGGGGGGGAGTCACAGATACGCAGTATTTT	CASKGGGGVTDTQYF
TRBV27	NA	TRBD2	TRBJ2-1	TGTGCCAGCCTCGATAGCGGGGGGGCGTCCTCCGATGAGCAGTTCTTC	CASLDSGGASSDEQFF
TRBV9	NA	NA	TRBJ2-3	TGTGCCAGCAGCGTAGGGGATAGCACAGATACGCAGTATTTT	CASSVGDSTDTQYF
TRBV7-9	NA	NA	TRBJ1-1	TGTGCCAGCAGCTTAGCCACTGAAGCTTTCTTT	CASSLATEAFF